Detailed here is one TCR beta chain. This specimen belongs to a study of blood T cell repertoires in COVID-19. For the study at large: Acute-phase and convalescent COVID-19 samples originated in the United States, Italy and Spain. T cells, B-cell-depleted T cells, or PBMCs supplied cDNA or gDNA.

The CDR3 has 14 amino acids. J gave up 11 bases and V 6 bases, and 10 bases lay outside the gene matches. The germline gives CDR1 MNHEY, CDR2 SVGEGT. Under the authors' procedure: Using reference gene primer amplification, nucleated cell counts were estimated. Sequencing used immunoSEQ multiplex PCR; TCRdb keeps in-frame clones, though not all of them. Clone size and the V and J calls come from that table; the DNA yielded D and trimming. The table lists 150,000 to 200,000 clones, around nine tenths of them singletons. V is TRBV6-2 or TRBV6-3 and J is TRBJ2-1; 10 nucleotides line up with TRBD2. This TCR derives from a human donor in a cohort sampled during active COVID-19. The sequencing sample was made of peripheral blood. The chain's CDR3 is CASSQAGGQKKQFF. The CDR3 DNA is TGTGCCAGCAGCCAAGCGGGGGGGCAAAAAAAGCAGTTCTTC.